Listed here are 27 T cell receptor beta chains from one sample, sequenced in a study of blood T cell repertoires in COVID-19. Assay used: immunoSEQ multiplex PCR; TCRdb lists only in-frame clones, some missing. The sample includes some 300,000 clones, roughly nine tenths seen only once; the top ten take 1.8%. Sequenced: peripheral blood. The receptors stem from a woman in her thirties with COVID-19, enrolled during active disease.

Only one count was recorded for this clone. This chain connects TRBV4-3 to TRBJ2-2; possibly TRBD2 for D (5 bases). The V gene lost 5 bases and the J gene lost 8 bases, with 12 bases spanning the gap. This CDR3 is 13 amino acids long. Germline V lookup: CDR1 LGHNA, CDR2 YSLEER. This chain's CDR3 is CASSAGVTGELFF. The CDR3 DNA reads as TGCGCCAGCAGCGCCGGGGTCACTGGGGAGCTGTTTTTT.

The chain is built from TRBV3-1 (or the pseudogene TRBV3-2) and TRBJ2-1; TRBD2 matches 9 bases. Germline-derived CDR1 and CDR2 are LGHDT and YNNKEL (reference sequence). V gave up 3 bases and J gave up 4 bases; unmatched junction bases: 10. This CDR3 is built from 17 residues. CDR3 nucleotides: TGTGCCAGCAGCCAGGGTGCCGGGACTAGCAGATACAATGAGCAGTTCTTC. Protein sequence: CASSQGAGTSRYNEQFF.

The chain links TRBV6-5 to TRBJ2-3, with 13 nucleotides matching TRBD2. The trim removed 8 bases at V and 2 bases at J, leaving 4 bases unmatched. CDR1 MNHEY and CDR2 SVGAGI come from the germline V gene. This CDR3 spans 15 amino acids. Here the CDR3 reads CASGTSGVYTDTQYF. As DNA, the CDR3 is TGTGCCAGCGGGACTAGCGGGGTCTACACAGATACGCAGTATTTT.

The rearrangement uses TRBV7-2 and TRBJ2-1; 11 bases match TRBD1. The CDR3 is made up of 15 amino acids. Germline V gene sequence: CDR1 SGHTA, CDR2 FQGNSA. With 4 bases clipped from V and 7 bases from J, the junction kept 6 bases outside the gene matches. The CDR3 spells CASSSGQGALNEQFF. CDR3 nucleotide sequence: TGTGCCAGCAGCTCCGGACAGGGGGCTCTTAATGAGCAGTTCTTC.

J is TRBJ1-4 and V is TRBV5-4, with unresolved D. Between the trimmed V and J ends, which lost 0 bases and 6 bases, there was a span of 12 bases. The germline gives CDR1 SGHNT, CDR2 YYREEE (reference sequence). The CDR3 length is 15 residues. The CDR3 sequence: CASSLAAPGDEKLFF. Here the CDR3 DNA reads TGTGCCAGCAGCTTGGCCGCTCCGGGTGATGAAAAACTGTTTTTT.

The rearrangement uses TRBV4-1 and TRBJ1-6; possible D gene TRBD1, 6 bases. This CDR3 spans 15 amino acids. Deletions cut 4 bases from V and 7 bases from J, with 14 bases between. Germline loops: CDR1 MGHRA, CDR2 YSYEKL. The chain's CDR3 is CASSRGPGGNSPLHF. The CDR3 coding sequence is TGCGCCAGCAGCCGGGGGCCCGGAGGCAATTCACCCCTCCACTTT.

This rearrangement joins TRBV6-2 or TRBV6-3 to TRBJ2-2; D perhaps matches TRBD2 (7 bases). This CDR3 comprises 17 residues. CDR1 is MNHEY and CDR2 is SVGEGT in the germline V gene. Trimming pared 2 bases from V and 3 bases from J, leaving 16 bases between. This chain's CDR3 is CASSYPEGGGHTGELFF. CDR3 nucleotides: TGTGCCAGCAGTTACCCCGAGGGCGGGGGCCACACCGGGGAGCTGTTTTTT.

CDR3 DNA: TGCGCCAGCAGCTTGGTACAGTACCCATTGGGTGAGCAGTTCTTC. As protein: CASSLVQYPLGEQFF. The chain links TRBV5-1 to TRBJ2-1; no clear D gene. Germline loops: CDR1 SGHRS, CDR2 YFSETQ. Trimming took off 0 bases at V and 9 bases at J, with 16 bases between the two ends. CDR3 size: 15 residues.

The chain links TRBV15 to TRBJ1-5, with D possibly being TRBD1 (5 bases). This CDR3 has 15 amino acids. The V and J ends lost 0 bases and 5 bases respectively, with 11 bases between them. From germline, CDR1 is LNHNV and CDR2 YYDKDF (reference sequence). CDR3 loop: CATSRDRGGYQPQHF. The CDR3, as DNA: TGTGCCACCAGCAGAGATAGGGGAGGGTATCAGCCCCAGCATTTT. Together with reference TRBV15 and TRBJ1-5, the CDR3 gives the full variable domain: DAMVIQNPRYQVTQFGKPVTLSCSQTLNHNVMYWYQQKSSQAPKLLFHYYDKDFNNEADTPDNFQSRRPNTSFCFLDIRSPGLGDTAMYLCATSRDRGGYQPQHFGDGTRLSIL.

V usage is TRBV7-9 and J usage is TRBJ2-3, with unresolved D. CDR3 length: 14 amino acids. The germline gives CDR1 SEHNR, CDR2 FQNEAQ (reference sequence). Trimming stripped 5 bases from V and 0 bases from J, with 9 bases between. CDR3 nucleotide sequence: TGTGCCAGCAGCCTAACTCTTAGCACAGATACGCAGTATTTT. It is translated as CASSLTLSTDTQYF.

J is TRBJ2-7 and V is TRBV5-1, with 9 bases aligning to TRBD1. Germline CDR1 reads SGHRS; CDR2 reads YFSETQ. The CDR3 is 14 residues long. The ends lost 5 bases at V and 4 bases at J; junction bases unmatched: 7. Here the CDR3 reads CASSAGTGSYEQYF. DNA of the CDR3: TGCGCCAGCAGTGCCGGGACAGGGAGTTACGAGCAGTACTTC.

The chain combines TRBV9 with TRBJ2-3; a weak D match, TRBD2 (7 bases). This CDR3 comprises 15 residues. Looked up from germline, CDR1 is SGDLS and CDR2 is YYNGEE. Trimming took off 4 bases at V and 2 bases at J, with 14 bases between the two ends. The CDR3 nucleotides read TGTGCCAGCAGCTCACGGGGGGCCTACACAGATACGCAGTATTTT. Translating it yields CASSSRGAYTDTQYF.

The chain links TRBV5-4 to TRBJ2-1; TRBD1 aligns across 8 bases. Losses at the gene ends were 5 bases for V and 9 bases for J; bases not matched to a gene: 7. Germline lookup yields CDR1 SGHNT and CDR2 YYREEE (reference sequence). The CDR3 runs 13 residues. In DNA, the CDR3 is TGTGCCAGCAGTGGACAGGGTTGGGCTGAGCAGTTCTTC. Protein sequence: CASSGQGWAEQFF.

The genes are TRBV4-1 and TRBJ2-1; D is possibly TRBD2 (5 bases). Trimming took off 0 bases at V and 0 bases at J, with 9 bases between the two ends. The CDR3 has 16 residues. Germline CDR1 and CDR2: MGHRA and YSYEKL. In DNA form, the CDR3 reads TGCGCCAGCAGCCAAGATCTGGGGAGCTCCTACAATGAGCAGTTCTTC. Its translation: CASSQDLGSSYNEQFF.

The chain joins TRBV5-1 to TRBJ1-1, with TRBD1 matching 11 bases. Trimming took 4 bases from V and 5 from J; bases not matched to a gene: 10. Germline CDR1 and CDR2: SGHRS and YFSETQ. The CDR3 is made up of 16 amino acids. Here the CDR3 reads CASSHGGTGGGTEAFF. In DNA, the CDR3 is TGCGCCAGCAGCCATGGCGGGACAGGGGGAGGAACTGAAGCTTTCTTT.

The V call is TRBV7-2, the J call TRBJ1-1; 8 bases are shared with TRBD1. CDR1 and CDR2 from the germline V gene are SGHTA and FQGNSA. J gave up 0 bases and V 5 bases, and 5 bases lay outside the gene matches. The CDR3 totals 15 residues. The CDR3 DNA is TGTGCCAGCAGCGCCTGGACAGGGTTGAACACTGAAGCTTTCTTT. As protein: CASSAWTGLNTEAFF.

The genes are TRBV2 and TRBJ1-1, with D unresolved. V shed 1 base and J shed 4 bases, with 7 bases lying between them. Germline V lookup: CDR1 SNHLY, CDR2 FYNNEI. The CDR3 has 13 amino acids. The CDR3 nucleotides read TGTGCCAGCAGTGAAGGCAGCGTCACTGAAGCTTTCTTT. Protein: CASSEGSVTEAFF.

The J gene is TRBJ1-5, the V gene TRBV10-1; D remains ambiguous. The CDR3 length is 13 residues. Per the germline V gene, CDR1 is WNHNN and CDR2 is SYGVQD (reference sequence). V was pared by 0 bases and J by 5 bases, with 5 bases between. CDR3 region: CASSESSDQPQHF. DNA for the CDR3: TGCGCCAGCAGTGAGTCCTCGGATCAGCCCCAGCATTTT.

V usage is TRBV5-1 and J usage is TRBJ2-2; 8 bases map to TRBD1. CDR1 is SGHRS and CDR2 is YFSETQ in the germline V gene. The CDR3 contains 17 residues. J gave up 7 bases and V 3 bases, and 14 bases lay outside the gene matches. CDR3 coding DNA: TGCGCCAGCAGCTCCGAGACGACAGGGGCCTATGTCGGGGAGCTGTTTTTT. It yields the protein CASSSETTGAYVGELFF.

In its sample, this clone was seen a few times. V is TRBV7-9 and J is TRBJ2-5, with D unclear. Trimming left V 5 bases short and J 1 base short, with 11 bases between. The germline V gene encodes CDR1 SEHNR and CDR2 FQNEAQ (reference sequence). This CDR3 comprises 14 residues. CDR3 loop: CASSLIGSQETQYF. The CDR3 nucleotides are TGTGCCAGCAGCCTGATCGGGTCCCAAGAGACCCAGTACTTC.

This clone was counted between two and nine times. The chain uses TRBV6-6 and TRBJ1-5; TRBD1 matches 9 bases. Trimming cost V 2 bases and J 5 bases; bases outside gene matches: 7. The CDR3 runs to 16 residues. CDR1 is MNHNY, CDR2 SVGAGI, per germline (reference sequence). This chain's CDR3 is CASSYAGDRGDQPQHF. The CDR3 nucleotides are TGTGCCAGCAGTTACGCAGGAGACAGGGGGGATCAGCCCCAGCATTTT.

This sequence joins TRBV2 and TRBJ1-2, with 7 nucleotides matching TRBD1. V lost 2 bases and J lost 4; bases outside the gene matches: 7. Germline CDR1 SNHLY, CDR2 FYNNEI. The CDR3 length is 15 residues. CDR3 residues: CASSEQGQNFYGYTF. For the CDR3, the DNA is TGTGCCAGCAGTGAACAGGGACAGAACTTCTATGGCTACACCTTC.

The rearrangement uses TRBV3-1 (or the pseudogene TRBV3-2) and TRBJ2-4, with D tentatively TRBD2 (7 bases). Looked up from germline, CDR1 is LGHDT and CDR2 is YNNKEL (reference sequence). V was cut by 10 bases and J by 6 bases, with 13 bases left in between. This CDR3 is built from 12 residues. The CDR3 reads CATGGPGNIQYF. Here the CDR3 DNA reads TGTGCCACCGGGGGGCCGGGAAACATTCAGTACTTC.

This clone was seen more than once but under ten times. The V call is TRBV10-3, the J call TRBJ2-4; maybe TRBD1 (5 bases). Trimming removed 0 bases from V and 0 bases from J, with 9 bases in between. This CDR3 region has 16 residues. The germline V gene has CDR1 ENHRY and CDR2 SYGVKD. CDR3 sequence: CAISESYRLAKNIQYF. As DNA, the CDR3 is TGTGCCATCAGTGAGTCGTACAGGCTAGCCAAAAACATTCAGTACTTC.

V and J are TRBV3-1 (or the pseudogene TRBV3-2) and TRBJ2-5; 9 nucleotides align to TRBD2. The CDR3 is made up of 18 amino acids. CDR1 is LGHDT, CDR2 YNNKEL, per germline (reference sequence). V trimming: 3 bases; J trimming: 0 bases; junction bases outside the gene matches: 11. The DNA for the CDR3 is TGTGCCAGCAGCCAGATCATTGCGAGCGGGGGGCACCAAGAGACCCAGTACTTC. The encoded protein is CASSQIIASGGHQETQYF.

A few counts support this clone. V is TRBV11-2 and J is TRBJ1-6; D might be TRBD1 (6 bases). This CDR3 is built from 15 residues. Germline V gene lookup returns CDR1 SGHAT and CDR2 FQNNGV. The V gene lost 1 base and the J gene lost 14 bases, with 18 bases spanning the gap. DNA of the CDR3: TGTGCCAGCAGCTTAGTTACAGGGATTACAACGGCCCTCCACTTT. Its translation is CASSLVTGITTALHF.

The chain has TRBV30 and TRBJ1-1; the D gene is possibly TRBD1 (6 bases). Germline V CDR1 and CDR2: GTSNPN, SVGIG (reference sequence). The CDR3 sequence is 14 residues long. CDR3 protein: CAHRGEQGRREAFF. Written as DNA, the CDR3 is TGTGCTCACCGGGGGGAACAGGGCCGCCGTGAAGCTTTCTTT.